The text below deals with one T cell receptor beta chain. Its target is not known. The PCR contained 60 Vbeta and 13 Jbeta primers. Here immunoSEQ multiplex PCR was the method, and the copy in TCRdb shows in-frame clones only, minus some. This sample has some 120,000 clones, with around 75% found just once. These data originate in a study of cytomegalovirus exposure and HLA in healthy donors. V dropped 3 bases and J dropped 6 bases, with 9 bases sitting between them. The germline CDR1 and CDR2 sequences are LNHDA and SQIVND (reference sequence). This CDR3 spans 13 amino acids. General study results and limits: A later analysis linked a missense variant in DCLRE1C to the trimming of TCR beta V and J genes. The authors later found TCR association rates varying by HLA locus, with DRB1 most and HLA-C fewest.

Those who donated were healthy bone marrow donors. This chain connects TRBV19 to TRBJ1-5; D gene ambiguous. Sequenced: PBMCs. This TCR came from a woman in her 40s in good health and CMV-seropositive. CDR3 nucleotides: TGTGCCAGTAGTATCACGAGAGGTCAGCCCCAGCATTTT. It codes for CASSITRGQPQHF.